A selection of T cell receptor beta chains follows, all from one sample in a study of T cell responses to AZD1222 COVID-19 vaccine. The method was immunoSEQ multiplex PCR; TCRdb's version includes in-frame clones alone and lacks a portion of them. The table has about 120,000 clones, 70% to 90% seen once. Material: peripheral blood, obtained on day 0 of AZD1222 vaccination. All receptors derive from an adult in good health. Both conserved end residues are part of each CDR3. D genes are given only for firm matches. Clone size appears in some rows only: once, few, many, or a class for an expanded clone.

v_call,j_call,clone_size,d_call,cdr3_nt,cdr3_aa
TRBV7-9,TRBJ1-1,.,.,TGTGCCAGCAGCTTCGGGGATGCGAACACTGAAGCTTTCTTT,CASSFGDANTEAFF
TRBV19,TRBJ2-5,.,TRBD2,TGTGCCACCGGAGGACTAGCGGGGGGTCCGACCCAGTACTTC,CATGGLAGGPTQYF
TRBV10-3,TRBJ2-7,.,.,TGTGCCATCAGGCCTGTGGGGACCGCGGGCGAGCAGTACTTC,CAIRPVGTAGEQYF
TRBV5-6,TRBJ1-4,.,.,TGTGCCAGCAGTTACCTGCGGGGCAGTCGGGAAAAACTGTTTTTT,CASSYLRGSREKLFF
TRBV11-2,TRBJ2-3,.,.,TGTGCCAGCAGCTTAGCTGATCTAGCTGGCAGGGGGAGGACAGATACGCAGTATTTT,CASSLADLAGRGRTDTQYF
TRBV19,TRBJ2-4,.,.,TGTGCCAGTAGTATGCAGACCCAACTAGCCAAAAACATTCAGTACTTC,CASSMQTQLAKNIQYF
TRBV28,TRBJ2-1,.,TRBD1,TGTGCCAGCAGTGATGGCGGGACAGGGAAGAATGAGCAGTTCTTC,CASSDGGTGKNEQFF
TRBV5-1,TRBJ1-2,.,TRBD1,TGCGCCAGCAGCTTCCGGGACAGGTCCTATGGCTACACCTTC,CASSFRDRSYGYTF
TRBV6-1,TRBJ1-5,.,TRBD1,TGTGCCAGCAGTGAGGCAGGGGGTCGTCAGCCCCAGCATTTT,CASSEAGGRQPQHF
TRBV6-2/TRBV6-3,TRBJ2-3,.,.,TGTGCCAGCAGTTACGGTGGTTCGGGCGGCACTACGCAGTATTTT,CASSYGGSGGTTQYF
TRBV3-1/TRBV3-2,TRBJ1-2,.,TRBD1,TGTGCCAGCAGCCGTTTCGAGGGGGCCTCTCCGGGCTACACCTTC,CASSRFEGASPGYTF
TRBV18,TRBJ2-5,.,.,TGTGCCAGCTCGGGCCGAAAAGAGACCCAGTACTTC,CASSGRKETQYF
TRBV18,TRBJ1-5,.,.,TGTACCAGCTCACCACTCGAAATCACGGGGGCGAGCAATCAGCCCCAGCATTTT,CTSSPLEITGASNQPQHF
TRBV24-1,TRBJ2-3,.,.,TGTGCCACCAGTGATTCCCCAGGCGGCACAGATACGCAGTATTTT,CATSDSPGGTDTQYF
TRBV7-8,TRBJ2-7,.,TRBD1,TGTGCCAGCAGCTCACTAGGACAGGGCAGAATGTCCTACGAGCAGTACTTC,CASSSLGQGRMSYEQYF
TRBV5-6,TRBJ1-2,.,.,TGTGCCAGCAGCTTGGCGATCCCGGGGCTTGGCTACACCTTC,CASSLAIPGLGYTF
TRBV19,TRBJ2-7,once,TRBD2,TGTGCCAGTAGTGCGGGGGGCCTTTCCTACGAGCAGTACTTC,CASSAGGLSYEQYF
TRBV6-2/TRBV6-3,TRBJ1-6,.,.,TGTGCCAGCAGTAAACAGGGATCGACATATAATTCACCCCTCCACTTT,CASSKQGSTYNSPLHF
TRBV2,TRBJ2-3,.,TRBD2,TGTGCCAGCAGTGGACGACTAGCGGGGGGTAACACAGATACGCAGTATTTT,CASSGRLAGGNTDTQYF
TRBV9,TRBJ2-2,once,.,TGTGCCAGCAGCGCCGGAGGAGGCAGGGATAACACCGGGGAGCTGTTTTTT,CASSAGGGRDNTGELFF